The rows below give T cell receptor beta chains drawn from one sample of a study of T cell responses to AZD1222 COVID-19 vaccine. Only in-frame clones appear in the TCRdb table, and some are missing; sequencing was by immunoSEQ multiplex PCR. This sample has about 140,000 clones; about 92% occur once, and the top ten carry less than 15%. This specimen consisted of peripheral blood, obtained after recovery from COVID-19. The receptor set was obtained from an adult who had recovered from COVID-19. The CDR3 runs from the conserved cysteine through the conserved F or W. Some rows mark clone size as missing; the rest say once, few, many or name a class of expanded clone.

cdr3_aa v_call clone_size j_call
CASSFREVDTGELFF TRBV5-1 - TRBJ2-2
CASSDRAYGTDTQYF TRBV2 - TRBJ2-3
CASSSPGSFYGYTF TRBV5-4 - TRBJ1-2
CASRPNLGGSNQPQHF TRBV28 - TRBJ1-5
CASSETGTEGEQYF TRBV5-4 - TRBJ2-7
CASSEWDRDYEQYF TRBV2 - TRBJ2-7
CASSSSGPLPYEQYF TRBV2 - TRBJ2-7
CASSYSQGGGYTF TRBV6-5 - TRBJ1-2
CASSSLGGDGYTF TRBV27 - TRBJ1-2
CASSSDRIGGYTF TRBV28 - TRBJ1-2
CASRTGLAGELQETQYF TRBV5-1 - TRBJ2-5
CASSLAGGTAFYEQYF TRBV5-1 - TRBJ2-7
CASSQTTGLDSPLHF TRBV4-1 - TRBJ1-6
CASSVGLAGGNTDTQYF TRBV9 - TRBJ2-3
CASSPRQNSNQPQHF TRBV18 - TRBJ1-5
CASSEVLRTRVYGYTF TRBV2 - TRBJ1-2
CASSPRTGMNEKLFF TRBV19 few TRBJ1-4
CSVELLEKRGEYSNQPQHF TRBV29-1 - TRBJ1-5
CASSLGGWGDGDNEQFF TRBV7-9 - TRBJ2-1
CASSSGYEQYF TRBV28 - TRBJ2-7
CASSWTSELTYEQYF TRBV5-1 - TRBJ2-7
CASMRTSGSHEQYF TRBV27 - TRBJ2-7
CASSFGTGFHNEQFF TRBV27 - TRBJ2-1
CASSIRAGFGGYTF TRBV19 - TRBJ1-2
CASTRGGSGNTIYF TRBV28 - TRBJ1-3
CASSRVGQETQYF TRBV11-3 - TRBJ2-5
CASSLGQASGNTIYF TRBV11-2 - TRBJ1-3
CASSLAGTGPAPLHF TRBV7-2 - TRBJ1-6
CASSAQTGGAGNTIYF TRBV2 - TRBJ1-3
CASSFSGNTIYF TRBV11-2 - TRBJ1-3
CASSPPSGRVHEQFF TRBV7-9 - TRBJ2-1
CASRDRGNQPQHF TRBV12-3/TRBV12-4 - TRBJ1-5
CSVSLKGVRDTQYF TRBV29-1 - TRBJ2-3
CASSPDGTKYQETQYF TRBV28 - TRBJ2-5
CASSRLLASYEQYF TRBV7-8 - TRBJ2-7
CASSRDRVNSPLHF TRBV18 - TRBJ1-6
CASSSAAGTHNSPLHF TRBV5-1 - TRBJ1-6
CASSTDRGLGETQYF TRBV6-5 - TRBJ2-5
CASSLLAGGGYEQYF TRBV11-2 - TRBJ2-7
CASSLGQGNTEAFF TRBV18 - TRBJ1-1
CASSEGGLSDQRTQYF TRBV9 - TRBJ2-3
CASSSKGLTSGRRDNEQFF TRBV7-3 - TRBJ2-1
CASGGSYEQYF TRBV6-5 - TRBJ2-7